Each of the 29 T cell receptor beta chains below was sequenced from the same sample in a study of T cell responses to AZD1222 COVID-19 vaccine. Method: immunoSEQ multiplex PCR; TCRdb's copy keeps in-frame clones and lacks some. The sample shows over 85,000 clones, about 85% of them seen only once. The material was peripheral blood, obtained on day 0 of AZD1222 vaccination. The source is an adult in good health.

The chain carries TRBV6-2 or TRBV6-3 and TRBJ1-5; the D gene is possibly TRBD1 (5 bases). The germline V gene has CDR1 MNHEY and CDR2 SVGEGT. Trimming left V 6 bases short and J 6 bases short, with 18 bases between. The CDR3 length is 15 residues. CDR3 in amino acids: CASSNGASIIQPQHF. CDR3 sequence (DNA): TGTGCCAGCAGCAACGGGGCCTCCATTATTCAGCCCCAGCATTTT.

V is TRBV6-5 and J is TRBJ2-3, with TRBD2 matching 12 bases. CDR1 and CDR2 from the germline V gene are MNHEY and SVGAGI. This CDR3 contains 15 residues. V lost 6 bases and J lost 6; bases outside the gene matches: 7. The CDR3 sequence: CASSFTSGRRDTQYF. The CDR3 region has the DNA TGTGCCAGCAGCTTTACTAGCGGGAGGCGGGATACGCAGTATTTT.

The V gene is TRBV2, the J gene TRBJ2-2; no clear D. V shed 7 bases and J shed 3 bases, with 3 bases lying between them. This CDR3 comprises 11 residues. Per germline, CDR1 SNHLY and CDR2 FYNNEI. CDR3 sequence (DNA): TGTGCCAGCACATACACCGGGGAGCTGTTTTTT. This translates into CASTYTGELFF.

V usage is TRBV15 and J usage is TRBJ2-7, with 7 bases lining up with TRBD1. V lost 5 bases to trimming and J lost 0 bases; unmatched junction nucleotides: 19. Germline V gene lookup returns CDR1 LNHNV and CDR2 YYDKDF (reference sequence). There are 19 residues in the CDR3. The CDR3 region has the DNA TGTGCCACCAGCCCCAAACCCCCTAGTAGGTCAGGGGGCTCCTACGAGCAGTACTTC. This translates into CATSPKPPSRSGGSYEQYF.

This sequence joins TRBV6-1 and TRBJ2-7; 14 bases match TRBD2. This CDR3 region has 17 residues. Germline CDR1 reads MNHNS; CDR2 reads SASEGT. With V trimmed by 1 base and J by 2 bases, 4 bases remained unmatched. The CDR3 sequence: CASSEGRGLAGAYEQYF. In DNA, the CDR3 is TGTGCCAGCAGTGAAGGAAGGGGACTAGCGGGGGCCTACGAGCAGTACTTC.

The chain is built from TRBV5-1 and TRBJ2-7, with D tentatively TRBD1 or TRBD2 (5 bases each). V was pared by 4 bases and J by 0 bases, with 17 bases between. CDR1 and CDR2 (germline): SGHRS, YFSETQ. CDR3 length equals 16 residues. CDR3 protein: CASSPGPDLSSYEQYF. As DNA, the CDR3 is TGCGCCAGCAGCCCGGGGCCCGACTTAAGCTCCTACGAGCAGTACTTC.

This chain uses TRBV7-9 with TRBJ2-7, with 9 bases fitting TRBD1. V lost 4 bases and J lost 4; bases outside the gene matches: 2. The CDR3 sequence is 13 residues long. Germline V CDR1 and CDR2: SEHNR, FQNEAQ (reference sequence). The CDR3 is CASSSDRGYEQYF. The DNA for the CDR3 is TGTGCCAGCAGCTCAGACAGGGGGTACGAGCAGTACTTC.

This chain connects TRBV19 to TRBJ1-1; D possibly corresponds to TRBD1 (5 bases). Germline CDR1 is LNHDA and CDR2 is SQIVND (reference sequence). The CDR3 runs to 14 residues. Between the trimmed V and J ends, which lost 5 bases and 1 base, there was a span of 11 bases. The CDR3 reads CASSFRVGNTEAFF. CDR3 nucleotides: TGTGCCAGTAGTTTCAGGGTTGGGAACACTGAAGCTTTCTTT.

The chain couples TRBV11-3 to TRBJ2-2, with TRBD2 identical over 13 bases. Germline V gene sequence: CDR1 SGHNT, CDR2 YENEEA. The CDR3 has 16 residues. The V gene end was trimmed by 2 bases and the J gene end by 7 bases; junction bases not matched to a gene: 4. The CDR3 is CASSLSTSGRVGELFF. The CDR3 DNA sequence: TGTGCCAGCAGCTTAAGTACTAGCGGGAGGGTCGGGGAGCTGTTTTTT.

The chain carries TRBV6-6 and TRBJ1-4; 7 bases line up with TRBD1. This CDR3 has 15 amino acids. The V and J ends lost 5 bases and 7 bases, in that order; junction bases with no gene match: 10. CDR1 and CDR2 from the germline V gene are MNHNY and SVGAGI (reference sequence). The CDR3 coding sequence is TGTGCCAGCAGTGGTAGACAGGGCCCGGGTGAAAAACTGTTTTTT. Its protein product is CASSGRQGPGEKLFF.

The CDR3 DNA follows: TGCGCCAGCAGCCAAGAGACCGTTAACTATGGCTACACCTTC. Protein sequence: CASSQETVNYGYTF. The chain carries TRBV4-3 and TRBJ1-2, with unresolved D. This CDR3 has 14 amino acids. V lost 0 bases and J 1 base, leaving 6 bases between the germline ends. Germline CDR1 and CDR2: LGHNA and YSLEER.

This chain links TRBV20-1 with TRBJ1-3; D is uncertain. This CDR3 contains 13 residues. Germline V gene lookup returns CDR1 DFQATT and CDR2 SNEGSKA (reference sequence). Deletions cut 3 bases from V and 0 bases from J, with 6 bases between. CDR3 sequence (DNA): TGCAGTGCTAGTGAGAGCTCTGGAAACACCATATATTTT. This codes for CSASESSGNTIYF.

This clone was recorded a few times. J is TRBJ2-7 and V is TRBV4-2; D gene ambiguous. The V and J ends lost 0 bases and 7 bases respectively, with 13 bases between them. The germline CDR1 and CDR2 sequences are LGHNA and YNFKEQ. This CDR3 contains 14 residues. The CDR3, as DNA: TGTGCCAGCAGCCAAGACGGCCCTTTGAGTGAGCAGTACTTC. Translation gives CASSQDGPLSEQYF.

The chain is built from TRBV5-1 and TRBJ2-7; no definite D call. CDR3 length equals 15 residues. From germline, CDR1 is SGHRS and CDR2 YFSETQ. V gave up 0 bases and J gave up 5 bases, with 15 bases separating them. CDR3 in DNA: TGCGCCAGCAGCTTGGCCGCCGCCAAGTTCAACGAGCAGTACTTC. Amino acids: CASSLAAAKFNEQYF.

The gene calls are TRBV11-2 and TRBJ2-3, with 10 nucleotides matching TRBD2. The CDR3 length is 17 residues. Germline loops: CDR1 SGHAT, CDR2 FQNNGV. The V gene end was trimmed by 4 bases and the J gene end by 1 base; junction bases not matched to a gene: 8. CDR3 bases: TGTGCCAGCAGCTCCACAACCGGGACTAGCGGCACAGATACGCAGTATTTT. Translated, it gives CASSSTTGTSGTDTQYF.

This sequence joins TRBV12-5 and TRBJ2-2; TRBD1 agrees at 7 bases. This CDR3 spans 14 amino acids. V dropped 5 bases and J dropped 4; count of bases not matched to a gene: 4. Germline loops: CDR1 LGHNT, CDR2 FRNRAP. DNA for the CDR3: TGTGCTAGTGGTACCGGGACAGTCACCGGGGAGCTGTTTTTT. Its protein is CASGTGTVTGELFF.

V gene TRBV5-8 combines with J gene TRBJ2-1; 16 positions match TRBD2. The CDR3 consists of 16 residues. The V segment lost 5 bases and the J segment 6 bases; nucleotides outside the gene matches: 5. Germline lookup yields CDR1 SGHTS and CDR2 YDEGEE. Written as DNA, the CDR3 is TGTGCCAGCAGGACGGGACTAGCGGGGGGGCTCAATGAGCAGTTCTTC. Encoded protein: CASRTGLAGGLNEQFF.

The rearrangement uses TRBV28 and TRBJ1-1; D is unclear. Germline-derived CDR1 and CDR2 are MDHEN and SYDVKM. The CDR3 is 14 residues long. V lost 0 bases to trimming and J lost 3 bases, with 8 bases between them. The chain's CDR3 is CASSLWTGYTEAFF. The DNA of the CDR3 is TGTGCCAGCAGTTTATGGACGGGTTACACTGAAGCTTTCTTT.

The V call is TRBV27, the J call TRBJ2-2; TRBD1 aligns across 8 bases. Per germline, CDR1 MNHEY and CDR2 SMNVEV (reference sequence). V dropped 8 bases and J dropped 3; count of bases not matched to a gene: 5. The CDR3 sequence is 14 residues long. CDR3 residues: CASGYRGYTGELFF. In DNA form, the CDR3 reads TGTGCCAGCGGGTACAGGGGGTACACCGGGGAGCTGTTTTTT.

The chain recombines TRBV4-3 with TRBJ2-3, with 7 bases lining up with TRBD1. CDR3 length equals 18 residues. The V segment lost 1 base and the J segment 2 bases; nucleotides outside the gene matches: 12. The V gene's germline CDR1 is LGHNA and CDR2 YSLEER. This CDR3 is CASSQGGTARLNTDTQYF. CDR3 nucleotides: TGCGCCAGCAGCCAAGGAGGGACAGCTCGTCTTAACACAGATACGCAGTATTTT.

The CDR3 loop reads CASSFGTGSSYEQYF. The CDR3 DNA is TGTGCCAGCAGTTTTGGGACAGGGAGCTCCTACGAGCAGTACTTC. The chain uses TRBV28 and TRBJ2-7; 9 positions agree with TRBD1. This CDR3 contains 15 residues. Per the germline V gene, CDR1 is MDHEN and CDR2 is SYDVKM. V shed 3 bases and J 0 bases; nucleotides not matched to a gene: 3. Variable domain in full (rest from reference TRBV28 and TRBJ2-7): DVKVTQSSRYLVKRTGEKVFLECVQDMDHENMFWYRQDPGLGLRLIYFSYDVKMKEKGDIPEGYSVSREKKERFSLILESASTNQTSMYLCASSFGTGSSYEQYFGPGTRLTVT.

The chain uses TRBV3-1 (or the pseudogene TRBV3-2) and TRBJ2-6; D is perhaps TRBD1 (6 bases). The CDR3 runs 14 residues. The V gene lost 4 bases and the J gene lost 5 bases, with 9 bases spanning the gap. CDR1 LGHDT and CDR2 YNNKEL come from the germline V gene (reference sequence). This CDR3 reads CASSPQGRANVLTF. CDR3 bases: TGTGCCAGCAGCCCTCAGGGGAGGGCCAACGTCCTGACTTTC.

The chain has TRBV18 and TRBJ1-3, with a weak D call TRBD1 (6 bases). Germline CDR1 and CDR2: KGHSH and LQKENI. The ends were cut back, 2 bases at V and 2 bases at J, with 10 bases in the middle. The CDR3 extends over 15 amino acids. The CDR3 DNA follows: TGTGCCAGCTCACCATCACAGGGTACTGGAAACACCATATATTTT. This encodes CASSPSQGTGNTIYF.

The CDR3 spells CAWTGGGYEQYF. CDR3 DNA: TGTGCCTGGACTGGGGGCGGCTACGAGCAGTACTTC. The rearrangement joins TRBV30 to TRBJ2-7, with D perhaps TRBD1 (6 bases). Germline V gives CDR1 GTSNPN, CDR2 SVGIG (reference sequence). This CDR3 has 12 residues. V was pared by 4 bases and J by 3 bases, with 10 bases between.

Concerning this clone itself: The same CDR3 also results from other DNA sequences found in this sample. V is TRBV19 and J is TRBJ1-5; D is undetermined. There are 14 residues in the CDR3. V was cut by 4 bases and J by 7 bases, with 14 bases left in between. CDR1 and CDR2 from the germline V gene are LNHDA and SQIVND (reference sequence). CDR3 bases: TGTGCCAGTAGTAGTATGGCCACCTACCAGCCCCAGCATTTT. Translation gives CASSSMATYQPQHF.

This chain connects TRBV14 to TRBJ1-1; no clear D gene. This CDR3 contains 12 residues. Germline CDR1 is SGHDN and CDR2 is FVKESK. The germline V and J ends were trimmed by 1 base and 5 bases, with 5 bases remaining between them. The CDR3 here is CASSQVGTEAFF. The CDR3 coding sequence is TGTGCCAGCAGCCAAGTGGGAACTGAAGCTTTCTTT.

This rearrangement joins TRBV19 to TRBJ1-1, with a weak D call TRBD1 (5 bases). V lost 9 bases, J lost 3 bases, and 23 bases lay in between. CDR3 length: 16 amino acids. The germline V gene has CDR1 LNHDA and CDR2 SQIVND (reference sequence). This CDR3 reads CASRLREGKGYTEAFF. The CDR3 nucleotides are TGTGCCAGCCGACTCAGGGAGGGTAAAGGGTACACTGAAGCTTTCTTT.

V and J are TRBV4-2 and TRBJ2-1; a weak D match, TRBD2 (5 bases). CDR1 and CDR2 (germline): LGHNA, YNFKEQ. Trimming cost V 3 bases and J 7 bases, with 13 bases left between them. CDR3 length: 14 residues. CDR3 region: CASSQDLAENEQFF. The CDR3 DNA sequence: TGTGCCAGCAGCCAGGATCTAGCTGAGAATGAGCAGTTCTTC.

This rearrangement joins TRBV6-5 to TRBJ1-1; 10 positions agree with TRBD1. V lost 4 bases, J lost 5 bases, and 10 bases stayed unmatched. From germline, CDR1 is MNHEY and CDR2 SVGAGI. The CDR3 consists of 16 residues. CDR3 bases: TGTGCCAGCAGTTCCACCCGACAGGGGGCAAGAACTGAAGCTTTCTTT. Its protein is CASSSTRQGARTEAFF.